Below, one T cell receptor beta chain is given with its context. Its antigen is as yet unknown. Using a J-beta primer mix together with a sample-barcoded 5' primer, a second PCR was run for roughly 7 to 11 cycles. TCRdb re-analysed the 5' RACE reads in MiXCR, keeping a single row per CDR3 protein. The table shows 1.6 million or so distinct CDR3 sequences, with roughly 32% occurring only once. The V end lost 6 bases, the J end lost 0 bases, and 6 bases lay between the germline ends. The CDR3 has 13 amino acids. The germline V gene has CDR1 MNHEY and CDR2 SMNVEV (reference sequence). The data stem from a study of blood T cells in healthy people across ages. Study-wide points: Per million T cells, TCR beta diversity dropped roughly linearly as age increased.

The sequence was obtained from a woman younger than 45 in good health. The sequenced sample was blood. V is TRBV27 and J is TRBJ2-4; D call uncertain. The CDR3 spells CASRNSAKNIQYF. CDR3 nucleotides: TGTGCCAGCAGAAATTCAGCCAAAAACATTCAGTACTTC.